This TCR beta chain was found in a study of blood T cell repertoires in COVID-19. In the study overall: Collection of acute and convalescent COVID-19 samples took place in the United States, Italy and Spain. Sources were T cells, B-cell-depleted T cells, or PBMCs; the material itself was cDNA or gDNA.

The junction had 7 bases not matched to a gene; V was cut back by 7 bases and J by 1 base. The CDR3 is made up of 14 amino acids. Germline V gene data show CDR1 as SQVTM and CDR2 as ANQGSEA. Libraries were prepared by immunoSEQ multiplex PCR; TCRdb keeps only in-frame clonotypes and omits some of them. The sample yields approximately 90,000 clones, approximately 88% seen once. The sequenced sample consisted of peripheral blood. The receptor was isolated from a woman of 80 years or more with active or convalescent COVID-19. V is TRBV29-1 and J is TRBJ1-2; 9 bases line up with TRBD1. CDR3 residues: CSDRTGAGNYGYTF. CDR3 bases: TGCAGCGATAGGACAGGGGCGGGTAACTATGGCTACACCTTC.